Detailed here is one T cell receptor beta chain. The sample originates from a study of blood T cell repertoires in COVID-19. At the level of the study: Italy, Spain and the United States were the sources of the convalescent and acute COVID-19 samples. PBMCs, B-cell-depleted T cells, or T cells provided the cDNA or gDNA that made up the material.

Clones were read by immunoSEQ multiplex PCR, and TCRdb kept only the in-frame ones, dropping some. The table has 55,000 or so clones, about 88% seen once. The germline gives CDR1 LNHNV, CDR2 YYDKDF (reference sequence). There are 15 residues in the CDR3. After removal of 0 bases from V and 6 bases from J, the junction contained 7 bases not matched to a gene. The gene calls are TRBV15 and TRBJ1-2, with 7 bases aligning to TRBD1. The receptor comes from a man in his sixties with active COVID-19. The sample comprised peripheral blood. The DNA for the CDR3 is TGTGCCACCAGCAGAGATAGAAAGGGACAGAATGGCTACACCTTC. Protein sequence: CATSRDRKGQNGYTF.